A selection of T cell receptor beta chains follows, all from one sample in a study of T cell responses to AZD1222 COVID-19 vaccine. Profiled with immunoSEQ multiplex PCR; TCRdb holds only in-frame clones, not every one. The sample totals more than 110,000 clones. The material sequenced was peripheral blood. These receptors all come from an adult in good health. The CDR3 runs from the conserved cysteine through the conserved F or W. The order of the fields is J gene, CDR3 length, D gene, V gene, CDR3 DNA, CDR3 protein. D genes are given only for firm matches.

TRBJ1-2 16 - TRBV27 TGTGCCAGCAGTTCCCGACCAGGCCCCACAGACTATGGCTACACCTTC CASSSRPGPTDYGYTF
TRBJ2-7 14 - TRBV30 TGTGCCTGGAGTGTTTCCGGGGGACCCTACGAGCAGTACTTC CAWSVSGGPYEQYF
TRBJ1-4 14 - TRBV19 TGTGCCAGTAGTATGGCGCTTATTAAAGAAAAACTGTTTTTT CASSMALIKEKLFF
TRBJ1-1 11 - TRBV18 TGTGCCAGCTCACCGGGGACGGAGGCTTTCTTT CASSPGTEAFF
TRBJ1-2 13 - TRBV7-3 TGTGCCAGCAGCTTGAGAGGGAATAATGGCTACACCTTC CASSLRGNNGYTF
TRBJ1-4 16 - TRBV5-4 TGTGCCAGCAGCCCAGGCCCAGGGCTCCCCAATGAAAAACTGTTTTTT CASSPGPGLPNEKLFF
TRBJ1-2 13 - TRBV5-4 TGTGCCAGCAGCCAGGACTCCCTCTATGGCTACACCTTC CASSQDSLYGYTF
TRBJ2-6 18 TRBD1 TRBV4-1 TGCGCCAGCAGCCAAGCGGGACAGAGCCGCTCTGGGGCCAACGTCCTGACTTTC CASSQAGQSRSGANVLTF
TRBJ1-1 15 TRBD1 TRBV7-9 TGTGCCAGCAGCTTAGGAGACAGGGAGAGTTCTGAAGCTTTCTTT CASSLGDRESSEAFF
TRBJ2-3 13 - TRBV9 TGTGCCAGCAGCGTCATCACGGGAGATACGCAGTATTTT CASSVITGDTQYF
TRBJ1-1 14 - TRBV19 TGTGCCAGTAGTATTACCAGGTCGAACACTGAAGCTTTCTTT CASSITRSNTEAFF
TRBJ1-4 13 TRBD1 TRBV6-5 TGTGCCAGCAGGGGGACAGGGTTCGAAAAACTGTTTTTT CASRGTGFEKLFF
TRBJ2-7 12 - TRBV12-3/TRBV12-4 TGTGCCAGCAGCCCAGGGCCGAACGAGCAGTACTTC CASSPGPNEQYF
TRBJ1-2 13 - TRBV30 TGTGCCTGGAACGTGCAGGGATCGGTTGGCTACACCTTC CAWNVQGSVGYTF
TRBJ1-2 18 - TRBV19 TGTGCCAGTAGTATTTATGGGGACCACAGGATTCAAAACTATGGCTACACCTTC CASSIYGDHRIQNYGYTF
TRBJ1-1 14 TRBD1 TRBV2 TGTGCCAGCAATACACAGGGGGCTAACACTGAAGCTTTCTTT CASNTQGANTEAFF
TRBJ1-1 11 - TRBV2 TGTGCCAGCATCCAAGCGTTTGAAGCTTTCTTT CASIQAFEAFF
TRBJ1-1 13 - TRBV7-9 TGTGCCAGCAGCGACACAGGGAGCACTGAAGCTTTCTTT CASSDTGSTEAFF
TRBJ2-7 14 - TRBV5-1 TGCGCCAGCAGCTTCCGGGACCCAGTTCACGAGCAGTACTTC CASSFRDPVHEQYF
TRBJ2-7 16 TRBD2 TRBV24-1 TGTGCCACCAGTGCCCCTAGCGGGGGGCCTTTCTACGAGCAGTACTTC CATSAPSGGPFYEQYF
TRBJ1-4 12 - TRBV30 TGTGCCTGGAAGGGGGTGCAAGAAAAACTGTTTTTT CAWKGVQEKLFF
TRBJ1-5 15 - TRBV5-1 TGCGCCAGCAGCTTGACAGGGTCGGGCAATCAGCCCCAGCATTTT CASSLTGSGNQPQHF
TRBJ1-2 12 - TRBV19 TGTGCCAGTAGTATCGAAAACTATGGCTACACCTTC CASSIENYGYTF
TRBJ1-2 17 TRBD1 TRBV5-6 TGTGCCAGCAGCTTGTGGTCACGGACAGGGGAGGACTATGGCTACACCTTC CASSLWSRTGEDYGYTF
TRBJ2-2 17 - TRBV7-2 TGTGCCAGCAGCTTAGGACCGGGACATCTAAACACCGGGGAGCTGTTTTTT CASSLGPGHLNTGELFF
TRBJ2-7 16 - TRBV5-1 TGCGCCAGCAGCTCCCCCGGTGGTGGCAGGGATTACGAGCAGTACTTC CASSSPGGGRDYEQYF
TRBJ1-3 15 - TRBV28 TGTGCCAGCAGCCTTACTGGGGGGGGACGAAACACCATATATTTT CASSLTGGGRNTIYF
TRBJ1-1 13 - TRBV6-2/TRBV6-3 TGTGCCAGCAGTCGCGACAGGACCACTGAAGCTTTCTTT CASSRDRTTEAFF
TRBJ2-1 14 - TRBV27 TGTGCCAGCGTCGTTCCCTACCACTACAATGAGCAGTTCTTC CASVVPYHYNEQFF